A selection of T cell receptor beta chains follows, all from one sample in a study of PD-1 blockade in classical Hodgkin lymphoma. Using immunoSEQ multiplex PCR, the repertoire was profiled, and TCRdb retains in-frame clones only, with some absent. This table holds some 93,000 clones, approximately 78% found once. The source was peripheral blood mononuclear cells (PBMCs), collected before the fourth cycle of nivolumab. The receptor set was obtained from a human donor with classical Hodgkin lymphoma. CDR3s include the opening cysteine and the closing phenylalanine or tryptophan. Each record gives: J gene, D gene, V gene, clone size, CDR3 DNA, CDR3 protein. The D gene is left open where the match is weak. Where a row states a size, it is once, few, many or the class of an expanded clone; other rows omit it.

j_call: TRBJ1-2
d_call: TRBD1
v_call: TRBV4-3
clone_size: NA
cdr3_nt: TGCGCCAGCAGCCAAAACCGTCCTGGACAGGGGGTGAACTATGGCTACACCTTC
cdr3_aa: CASSQNRPGQGVNYGYTF

j_call: TRBJ1-3
d_call: TRBD1
v_call: TRBV7-9
clone_size: NA
cdr3_nt: TGTGCCAGCAGCAACCGGGACAGGGAAGGTGGAAACACCATATATTTT
cdr3_aa: CASSNRDREGGNTIYF

j_call: TRBJ2-1
d_call: TRBD1
v_call: TRBV29-1
clone_size: NA
cdr3_nt: TGCAGCGTTGACATGGGACAGGGCTATGAGCAGTTCTTC
cdr3_aa: CSVDMGQGYEQFF

j_call: TRBJ1-2
d_call: TRBD1
v_call: TRBV27
clone_size: NA
cdr3_nt: TGTGCCAGCAGTCCCGACAGGGGGCAGGGGTATGGCTACACCTTC
cdr3_aa: CASSPDRGQGYGYTF

j_call: TRBJ1-2
d_call: NA
v_call: TRBV29-1
clone_size: NA
cdr3_nt: TGCAGCGTTGGAACAGTCTATGGCTACACCTTC
cdr3_aa: CSVGTVYGYTF

j_call: TRBJ2-7
d_call: TRBD1
v_call: TRBV5-6
clone_size: NA
cdr3_nt: TGTGCCAGCAGCTTGGGGTGGGACAGGAGCTACGAGCAGTACTTC
cdr3_aa: CASSLGWDRSYEQYF

j_call: TRBJ1-2
d_call: TRBD1
v_call: TRBV11-2
clone_size: NA
cdr3_nt: TGTGCCAGCAGCTTAGTCCCGACAGGGGGAAGTGTTAGCTATGGCTACACCTTC
cdr3_aa: CASSLVPTGGSVSYGYTF

j_call: TRBJ2-2
d_call: TRBD1
v_call: TRBV10-3
clone_size: NA
cdr3_nt: TGTGCCATCAGTGACCCGAGCAGGGGGACCGGGGAGCTGTTTTTT
cdr3_aa: CAISDPSRGTGELFF

j_call: TRBJ1-6
d_call: NA
v_call: TRBV9
clone_size: many
cdr3_nt: TGTGCCAGCAGCCCCCGGGGGAGCTCCTATAATTCACCCCTCCACTTT
cdr3_aa: CASSPRGSSYNSPLHF

j_call: TRBJ1-1
d_call: NA
v_call: TRBV6-5
clone_size: NA
cdr3_nt: TGTGCCAGCAGTTACCGGCGGGTTATGAACACTGAAGCTTTCTTT
cdr3_aa: CASSYRRVMNTEAFF

j_call: TRBJ2-7
d_call: NA
v_call: TRBV11-2
clone_size: NA
cdr3_nt: TGTGCCAGCAGCCAATCCCCGTTTAGCTCCTACGAGCAGTACTTC
cdr3_aa: CASSQSPFSSYEQYF

j_call: TRBJ2-7
d_call: TRBD2
v_call: TRBV5-4
clone_size: NA
cdr3_nt: TGTGCCAGCAGCCCTAGCGGGAACGTTTACGAGCAGTACTTC
cdr3_aa: CASSPSGNVYEQYF

j_call: TRBJ2-7
d_call: NA
v_call: TRBV19
clone_size: NA
cdr3_nt: TGTGCCAGTAGTATGATGGCTGCGAGCTCCTACGAGCAGTACTTC
cdr3_aa: CASSMMAASSYEQYF

j_call: TRBJ2-6
d_call: NA
v_call: TRBV5-1
clone_size: NA
cdr3_nt: TGCGCCAGCAGCGCGGCTGCTCCTGGGGCCAACGTCCTGACTTTC
cdr3_aa: CASSAAAPGANVLTF

j_call: TRBJ2-2
d_call: NA
v_call: TRBV9
clone_size: NA
cdr3_nt: TGTGCCAGCAGCGTTTCGGGGGTAGCCAGGCGTTTGGTCTTT
cdr3_aa: CASSVSGVARRLVF

j_call: TRBJ2-7
d_call: TRBD1
v_call: TRBV2
clone_size: once
cdr3_nt: TGTGCCAGCAGGACACGGACAGGGGGACCCTACGAGCAGTACTTC
cdr3_aa: CASRTRTGGPYEQYF

j_call: TRBJ2-1
d_call: NA
v_call: TRBV28
clone_size: NA
cdr3_nt: TGTGCCAGCAGTTTACTGGGCTCCTACAATGAGCAGTTCTTC
cdr3_aa: CASSLLGSYNEQFF

j_call: TRBJ2-1
d_call: TRBD2
v_call: TRBV19
clone_size: NA
cdr3_nt: TGTGCCAGTAGTATAGACCCCTGGGGGGGAACGGCCAATGAGCAGTTCTTC
cdr3_aa: CASSIDPWGGTANEQFF

j_call: TRBJ1-3
d_call: NA
v_call: TRBV6-1
clone_size: NA
cdr3_nt: TGTGCCAGCAGTGAACCGCCAGGATCAGGAAACACCATATATTTT
cdr3_aa: CASSEPPGSGNTIYF

j_call: TRBJ2-3
d_call: TRBD1
v_call: TRBV2
clone_size: NA
cdr3_nt: TGTGCCAGCAGTGAACAGGGGGCCTTGATCGATACGCAGTATTTT
cdr3_aa: CASSEQGALIDTQYF

j_call: TRBJ1-1
d_call: NA
v_call: TRBV28
clone_size: NA
cdr3_nt: TGTGCCAGCGCCTCTAGAATATTTAACACTGAAGCTTTCTTT
cdr3_aa: CASASRIFNTEAFF

j_call: TRBJ2-3
d_call: TRBD2
v_call: TRBV6-5
clone_size: NA
cdr3_nt: TGTGCCAGCACTGCTAGCGGGGGCACAGATACGCAGTATTTT
cdr3_aa: CASTASGGTDTQYF

j_call: TRBJ1-2
d_call: TRBD1
v_call: TRBV5-1
clone_size: NA
cdr3_nt: TGCGCCAGCAGCCCTGGACAGGGGAGAGACTATGGCTACACCTTC
cdr3_aa: CASSPGQGRDYGYTF

j_call: TRBJ2-1
d_call: NA
v_call: TRBV6-5
clone_size: NA
cdr3_nt: TGTGCCAGCAGTTCTAGGGGGAAAGCGGACAATGAGCAGTTCTTC
cdr3_aa: CASSSRGKADNEQFF

j_call: TRBJ1-2
d_call: NA
v_call: TRBV6-5
clone_size: NA
cdr3_nt: TGTGCCAGCAGCTACGCGGCCGGTGGCTACACCTTC
cdr3_aa: CASSYAAGGYTF

j_call: TRBJ2-1
d_call: NA
v_call: TRBV5-6
clone_size: NA
cdr3_nt: TGTGCCAGCAGCTTAATGCCACTCTATTACAATGAGCAGTTCTTC
cdr3_aa: CASSLMPLYYNEQFF

j_call: TRBJ1-5
d_call: TRBD1
v_call: TRBV18
clone_size: few
cdr3_nt: TGTGCCAGCTCAAGGGGGACAGCCCAGCCCCAGCATTTT
cdr3_aa: CASSRGTAQPQHF

j_call: TRBJ2-7
d_call: NA
v_call: TRBV10-3
clone_size: NA
cdr3_nt: TGTGCCATCAGTGAGCCAGCCCGGGATCCCGGGGGCTACGAGCAGTACTTC
cdr3_aa: CAISEPARDPGGYEQYF

j_call: TRBJ2-5
d_call: NA
v_call: TRBV7-2
clone_size: NA
cdr3_nt: TGTGCCAGCAGCTTCTCTGTCCTAGCATCAGAGACCCAGTACTTC
cdr3_aa: CASSFSVLASETQYF

j_call: TRBJ2-1
d_call: NA
v_call: TRBV7-9
clone_size: NA
cdr3_nt: TGTGCCAGCAGCTTAGGTCGTAGCGATTCCTACAATGAGCAGTTCTTC
cdr3_aa: CASSLGRSDSYNEQFF

j_call: TRBJ2-1
d_call: NA
v_call: TRBV7-9
clone_size: NA
cdr3_nt: TGTGCCAGCAGTTACAGGGACAATGAGCAGTTCTTC
cdr3_aa: CASSYRDNEQFF

j_call: TRBJ2-5
d_call: NA
v_call: TRBV28
clone_size: NA
cdr3_nt: TGTGCCAGCAGTTTAGGAGCGGGTCTAGGGACCCAGTACTTC
cdr3_aa: CASSLGAGLGTQYF

j_call: TRBJ1-2
d_call: NA
v_call: TRBV7-9
clone_size: NA
cdr3_nt: TGTGCCAGCAGCTTAGTGGCTCCAAACTATGGCTACACCTTC
cdr3_aa: CASSLVAPNYGYTF

j_call: TRBJ2-7
d_call: NA
v_call: TRBV2
clone_size: NA
cdr3_nt: TGTGCCAGCAGTTCGGGTTTCTCTAGCTCCTACGAGCAGTACTTC
cdr3_aa: CASSSGFSSSYEQYF

j_call: TRBJ1-1
d_call: NA
v_call: TRBV5-4
clone_size: NA
cdr3_nt: TGTGCCAGCAGCTTGGAAAGGGGCCGGAACACTGAAGCTTTCTTT
cdr3_aa: CASSLERGRNTEAFF

j_call: TRBJ1-4
d_call: NA
v_call: TRBV27
clone_size: once
cdr3_nt: TGTGCCAGCAGTTTATCGGTAATCGGAAAACTGTTTTTT
cdr3_aa: CASSLSVIGKLFF

j_call: TRBJ2-7
d_call: NA
v_call: TRBV7-2
clone_size: NA
cdr3_nt: TGTGCCAGCAGCTTAATCCCCTACGAGCAGTACTTC
cdr3_aa: CASSLIPYEQYF

j_call: TRBJ1-1
d_call: NA
v_call: TRBV5-1
clone_size: NA
cdr3_nt: TGCGCCAGCAGCTTGGTGGGTCAGAACACTGAAGCTTTCTTT
cdr3_aa: CASSLVGQNTEAFF

j_call: TRBJ2-1
d_call: TRBD2
v_call: TRBV27
clone_size: NA
cdr3_nt: TGTGCCAGCAGTTTATCCCGCGGGAGAACTTACAATGAGCAGTTCTTC
cdr3_aa: CASSLSRGRTYNEQFF

j_call: TRBJ2-3
d_call: NA
v_call: TRBV16
clone_size: NA
cdr3_nt: TGTGCCAGCAGCCAATCGGAGGGTGATACGCAGTATTTT
cdr3_aa: CASSQSEGDTQYF

j_call: TRBJ2-7
d_call: TRBD1
v_call: TRBV27
clone_size: once
cdr3_nt: TGTGCCAGCAGTTGGGACAGGGGTTACGAGCAGTACTTC
cdr3_aa: CASSWDRGYEQYF

j_call: TRBJ1-4
d_call: NA
v_call: TRBV28
clone_size: NA
cdr3_nt: TGTGCCAGCAGCCCAAGGGTTAATGAAAAACTGTTTTTT
cdr3_aa: CASSPRVNEKLFF

j_call: TRBJ1-2
d_call: TRBD1
v_call: TRBV18
clone_size: few
cdr3_nt: TGTGCCAGCTCACGGACAGGCACCAACCTCTATGGCTACACCTTC
cdr3_aa: CASSRTGTNLYGYTF

j_call: TRBJ2-3
d_call: NA
v_call: TRBV25-1
clone_size: NA
cdr3_nt: TGTGCCAGCAGTCAAAGCGGGTACAGCACAGATACGCAGTATTTT
cdr3_aa: CASSQSGYSTDTQYF

j_call: TRBJ2-7
d_call: NA
v_call: TRBV18
clone_size: NA
cdr3_nt: TGTGCCAGCTCGAAAGAAGGGTCCGAGCAGTACTTC
cdr3_aa: CASSKEGSEQYF

j_call: TRBJ2-5
d_call: NA
v_call: TRBV6-1
clone_size: NA
cdr3_nt: TGTGCCAGCAGTGATTATAGTTCCAAAGAGACCCAGTACTTC
cdr3_aa: CASSDYSSKETQYF

j_call: TRBJ2-1
d_call: NA
v_call: TRBV5-1
clone_size: NA
cdr3_nt: TGCGCCAGCAGCTTCAGTGGTGGAGGAGAGTTCTTC
cdr3_aa: CASSFSGGGEFF

j_call: TRBJ2-1
d_call: NA
v_call: TRBV7-8
clone_size: NA
cdr3_nt: TGTGCCAGCAGCTTAGAGGGCCATACTCCACTTACCTACAATGAGCAGTTCTTC
cdr3_aa: CASSLEGHTPLTYNEQFF